Listed below are T cell receptor beta chains from one sample, sequenced in a study of CD8 T cells in ankylosing spondylitis. TCRdb itself ran the 5' RACE reads through MiXCR, one entry per CDR3 protein. Of 750,000 to 850,000 distinct CDR3 sequences listed, 12% are singletons. Material: blood, either unsorted or a sorted T cell fraction (not recorded which). The receptors were sampled from a male donor with ankylosing spondylitis. CDR3s include the opening cysteine and the closing phenylalanine or tryptophan. D genes are given only for firm matches. Part of the rows lack a size; the others show once, few, many or a class for expanded clones.

d_gene	v_gene	j_gene	abundance	len	CDR3nt	CDR3aa
TRBD2	TRBV5-1	TRBJ2-3	few	14	TGCGCCAGCAGTTCCAGCGGGAGGGTTGATACGCAGTATTTT	CASSSSGRVDTQYF
TRBD2	TRBV10-3	TRBJ2-1	few	13	TGTGCCATCCTTCTAGCGGCGATCAATGAGCAGTTCTTC	CAILLAAINEQFF
NA	TRBV24-1	TRBJ1-5	NA	14	TGTGCCACCAGTGACCGGACAGTTGAGCAGCCCCAGCATTTT	CATSDRTVEQPQHF
TRBD1	TRBV20-1	TRBJ1-2	many	16	TGCAGTGCAACGCCGGGACAGGGGAGAAGGAACTATGGCTACACCTTC	CSATPGQGRRNYGYTF
TRBD2	TRBV29-1	TRBJ2-1	NA	13	TGCAGCGTTGTACGGGGGGTAGCTGGTGAGCAGTTCTTC	CSVVRGVAGEQFF
TRBD1	TRBV20-1	TRBJ2-5	NA	15	TGCAGTGCTAGAGCCTGGGACAGGGGGCTGGAGACCCAGTACTTC	CSARAWDRGLETQYF
NA	TRBV20-1	TRBJ1-5	NA	13	TGCAGTGCTGGCGGACAGCAAAATCAGCCCCAGCATTTT	CSAGGQQNQPQHF
NA	TRBV12-3/TRBV12-4	TRBJ1-6	NA	16	TGTGCCAGCAGTTTGAGGGTTGTTTCCTATAATTCACCCCTCCACTTT	CASSLRVVSYNSPLHF
NA	TRBV5-1	TRBJ2-1	few	14	TGCGCCAGCACCGGACAGAGCTCCTACAATGAGCAGTTCTTC	CASTGQSSYNEQFF
NA	TRBV13	TRBJ1-1	many	13	TGTGCCAGCAGCTTAGTGGGGGACTCCCCAGCTTTCTTT	CASSLVGDSPAFF
NA	TRBV5-6	TRBJ1-1	NA	12	TGTGCCAGCAGCTTATTGGGTTATGAAGCTTTCTTT	CASSLLGYEAFF
TRBD2	TRBV3-1	TRBJ2-7	NA	15	TGTGCCAGCAGCCTAGGGGCGGGAGTGATCTACGAGCAGTACTTC	CASSLGAGVIYEQYF
NA	TRBV18	TRBJ2-3	NA	13	TGTGCCAGCTCACGGATACAGGGAGCTACGCAGTATTTT	CASSRIQGATQYF
NA	TRBV6-5	TRBJ1-2	few	12	TGTGCCAGCAGTACGAGGGGGTCCGGCTACACCTTC	CASSTRGSGYTF
NA	TRBV4-3	TRBJ1-2	few	15	TGCGCCAGCAGCCAAGATATGGGATCGTTTTATGGCTACACCTTC	CASSQDMGSFYGYTF
NA	TRBV12-3/TRBV12-4	TRBJ1-2	NA	15	TGTGCCAGCAGTTTAGGGGGGCGGTACAACTATGGCTACACCTTC	CASSLGGRYNYGYTF
NA	TRBV12-5	TRBJ1-1	NA	15	TGTGCTAGTGGTATCGGGACCACCAGGGGAACTGAAGCTTTCTTT	CASGIGTTRGTEAFF
NA	TRBV20-1	TRBJ2-7	many	13	TGCAGTGCCGGCCAGAATGTTGGCTACGAGCAGTACTTC	CSAGQNVGYEQYF
TRBD1	TRBV6-2/TRBV6-3	TRBJ1-1	few	14	TGTGCCAGCAGTTACTGGACAGGGCCCCCTGAAGCTTTCTTT	CASSYWTGPPEAFF
NA	TRBV6-5	TRBJ1-6	NA	15	TGTGCCAGCACTTCAGACAGACGATATAATTCACCCCTCCACTTT	CASTSDRRYNSPLHF
NA	TRBV20-1	TRBJ2-5	NA	13	TGCAGTGCTAGCGACTCGAGCGGGGAGACCCAGTACTTC	CSASDSSGETQYF
NA	TRBV7-2	TRBJ2-3	few	14	TGTGCCAGCCCCAAGGGGGGGGGCACAGATACGCAGTATTTT	CASPKGGGTDTQYF
NA	TRBV12-3/TRBV12-4	TRBJ2-3	NA	15	TGTGCCAGCAGACCCCGGCAGGGGATCACAGATACGCAGTATTTT	CASRPRQGITDTQYF
NA	TRBV5-1	TRBJ2-7	few	13	TGCGCCAGCAGCTTGGGTATCTTCTACGAGCAGTACTTC	CASSLGIFYEQYF
NA	TRBV15	TRBJ2-2	few	18	TGTGCCACCAGCAGAGATGCGGGCCTTAGGGCCGGCACCGGGGAGCTGTTTTTT	CATSRDAGLRAGTGELFF
NA	TRBV12-3/TRBV12-4	TRBJ1-4	few	15	TGTGCCAGCAGCCCCACCACAGGAGCTAATGAAAAACTGTTTTTT	CASSPTTGANEKLFF
TRBD2	TRBV20-1	TRBJ2-3	few	15	TGCAGTGCTCGACAGCGGGGGCCTTACACAGATACGCAGTATTTT	CSARQRGPYTDTQYF
TRBD1	TRBV7-9	TRBJ1-2	few	13	TGTGCCAGCAGTTTGGACAGGGTGAATGGCTACACCTTC	CASSLDRVNGYTF
NA	TRBV15	TRBJ1-6	few	12	TGTGCCACCAGCAGTGCTCAGGGCCTCCTCCACTTT	CATSSAQGLLHF